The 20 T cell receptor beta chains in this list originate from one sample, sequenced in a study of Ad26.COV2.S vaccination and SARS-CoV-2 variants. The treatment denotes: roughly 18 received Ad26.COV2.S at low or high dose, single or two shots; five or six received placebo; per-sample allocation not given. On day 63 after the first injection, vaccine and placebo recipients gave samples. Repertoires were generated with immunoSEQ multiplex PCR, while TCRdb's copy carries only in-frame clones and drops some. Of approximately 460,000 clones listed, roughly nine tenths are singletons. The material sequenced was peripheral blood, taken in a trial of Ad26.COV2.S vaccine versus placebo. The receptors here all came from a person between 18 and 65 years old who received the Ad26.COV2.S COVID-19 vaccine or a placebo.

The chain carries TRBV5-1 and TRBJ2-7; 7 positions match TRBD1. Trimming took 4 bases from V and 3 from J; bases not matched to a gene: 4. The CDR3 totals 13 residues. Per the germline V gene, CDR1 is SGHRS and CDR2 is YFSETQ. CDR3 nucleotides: TGCGCCAGCAGCGGGAACAGGGGCTACGAGCAGTACTTC. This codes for CASSGNRGYEQYF. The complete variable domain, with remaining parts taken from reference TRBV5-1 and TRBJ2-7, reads KAGVTQTPRYLIKTRGQQVTLSCSPISGHRSVSWYQQTPGQGLQFLFEYFSETQRNKGNFPGRFSGRQFSNSRSEMNVSTLELGDSALYLCASSGNRGYEQYFGPGTRLTVT.

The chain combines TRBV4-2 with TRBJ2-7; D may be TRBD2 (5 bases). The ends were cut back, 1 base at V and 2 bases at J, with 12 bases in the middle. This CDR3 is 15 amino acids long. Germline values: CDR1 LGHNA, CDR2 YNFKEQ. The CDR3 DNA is TGTGCCAGCAGCCAAGGGGAGTCAATCACCTACGAGCAGTACTTC. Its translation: CASSQGESITYEQYF.

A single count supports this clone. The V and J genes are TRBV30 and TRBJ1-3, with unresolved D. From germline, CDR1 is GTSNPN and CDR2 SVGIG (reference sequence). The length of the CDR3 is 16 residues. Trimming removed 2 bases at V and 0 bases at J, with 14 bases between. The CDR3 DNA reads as TGTGCCTGGAGTTTCGGGTTCGGTCCCTCTGGAAACACCATATATTTT. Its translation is CAWSFGFGPSGNTIYF.

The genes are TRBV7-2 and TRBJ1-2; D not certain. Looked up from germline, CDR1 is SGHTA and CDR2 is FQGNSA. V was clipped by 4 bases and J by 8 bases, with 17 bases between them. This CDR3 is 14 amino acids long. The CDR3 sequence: CASSSQKKKGGYTF. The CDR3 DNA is TGTGCCAGCAGCTCTCAGAAGAAGAAAGGCGGCTACACCTTC.

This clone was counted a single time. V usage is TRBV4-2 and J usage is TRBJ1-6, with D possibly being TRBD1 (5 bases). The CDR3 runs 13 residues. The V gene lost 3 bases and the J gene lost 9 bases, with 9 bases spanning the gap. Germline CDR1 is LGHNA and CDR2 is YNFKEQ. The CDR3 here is CASSQGEGSPLHF. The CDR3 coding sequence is TGTGCCAGCAGCCAGGGGGAGGGTTCACCCCTCCACTTT.

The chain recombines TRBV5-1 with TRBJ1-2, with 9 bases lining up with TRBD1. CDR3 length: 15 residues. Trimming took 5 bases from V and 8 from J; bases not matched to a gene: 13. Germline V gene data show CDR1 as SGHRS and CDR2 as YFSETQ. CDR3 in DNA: TGCGCCAGCAGGAGTCCCGGGACAGGGACGGAAGGCTACACCTTC. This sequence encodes CASRSPGTGTEGYTF.

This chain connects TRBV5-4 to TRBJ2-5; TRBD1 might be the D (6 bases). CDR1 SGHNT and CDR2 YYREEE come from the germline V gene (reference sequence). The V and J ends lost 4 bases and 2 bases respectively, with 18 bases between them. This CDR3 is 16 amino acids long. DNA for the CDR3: TGTGCCAGCAGCCCACGGACAGTAATTATTCAAGAGACCCAGTACTTC. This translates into CASSPRTVIIQETQYF.

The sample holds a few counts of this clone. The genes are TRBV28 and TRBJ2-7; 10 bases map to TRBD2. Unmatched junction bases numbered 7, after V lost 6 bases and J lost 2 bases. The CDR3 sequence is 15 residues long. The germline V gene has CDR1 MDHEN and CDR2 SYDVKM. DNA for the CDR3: TGTGCCAGCAGCCAGAGACTAGCGGGTACCTACGAGCAGTACTTC. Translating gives CASSQRLAGTYEQYF.

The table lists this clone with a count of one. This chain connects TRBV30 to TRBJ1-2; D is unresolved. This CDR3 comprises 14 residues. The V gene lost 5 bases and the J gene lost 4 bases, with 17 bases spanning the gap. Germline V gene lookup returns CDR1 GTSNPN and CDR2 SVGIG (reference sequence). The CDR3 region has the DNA TGTGCCTGGGGCCGGCGGGGAGGGATCTATGGCTACACCTTC. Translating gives CAWGRRGGIYGYTF.

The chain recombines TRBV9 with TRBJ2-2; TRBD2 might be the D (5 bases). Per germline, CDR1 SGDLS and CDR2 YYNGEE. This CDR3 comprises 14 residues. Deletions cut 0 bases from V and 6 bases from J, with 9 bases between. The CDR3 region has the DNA TGTGCCAGCAGCGTAGCGGGAAAGGCCGGGGAGCTGTTTTTT. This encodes CASSVAGKAGELFF.

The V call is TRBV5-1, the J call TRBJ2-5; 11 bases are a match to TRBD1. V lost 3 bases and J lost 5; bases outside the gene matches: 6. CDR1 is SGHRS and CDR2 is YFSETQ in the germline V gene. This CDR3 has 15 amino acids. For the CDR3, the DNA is TGCGCCAGCAGCTCCCTGGGGACAGGGGGGGAGACCCAGTACTTC. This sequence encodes CASSSLGTGGETQYF.

CDR3 sequence: CASSFGGRPETQYF. The CDR3 DNA is TGTGCCAGCAGCTTCGGGGGCCGCCCAGAGACCCAGTACTTC. The chain employs TRBV5-8 and TRBJ2-5; either TRBD1 or TRBD2 may supply D (6 bases each). Germline CDR1 SGHTS, CDR2 YDEGEE. The CDR3 extends over 14 amino acids. V was pared by 2 bases and J by 4 bases, with 12 bases between.

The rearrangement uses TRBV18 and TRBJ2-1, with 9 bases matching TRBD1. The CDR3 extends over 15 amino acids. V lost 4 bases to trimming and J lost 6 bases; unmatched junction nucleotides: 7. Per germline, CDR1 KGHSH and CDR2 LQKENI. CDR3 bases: TGTGCCAGCTCACTTGACAGGGGGGACCCCAATGAGCAGTTCTTC. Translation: CASSLDRGDPNEQFF.

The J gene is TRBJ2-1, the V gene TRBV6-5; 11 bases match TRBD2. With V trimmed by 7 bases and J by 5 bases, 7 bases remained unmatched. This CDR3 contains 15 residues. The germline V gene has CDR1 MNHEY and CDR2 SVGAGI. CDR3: CASIQLAGEDNEQFF. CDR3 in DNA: TGTGCCAGCATTCAACTAGCGGGAGAAGACAATGAGCAGTTCTTC.

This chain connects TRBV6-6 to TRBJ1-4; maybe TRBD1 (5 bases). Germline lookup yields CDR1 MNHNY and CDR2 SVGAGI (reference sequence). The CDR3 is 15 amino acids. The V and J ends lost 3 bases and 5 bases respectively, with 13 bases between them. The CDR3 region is CASSYQGLPNEKLFF. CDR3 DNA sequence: TGTGCCAGCAGTTATCAGGGACTTCCAAATGAAAAACTGTTTTTT.

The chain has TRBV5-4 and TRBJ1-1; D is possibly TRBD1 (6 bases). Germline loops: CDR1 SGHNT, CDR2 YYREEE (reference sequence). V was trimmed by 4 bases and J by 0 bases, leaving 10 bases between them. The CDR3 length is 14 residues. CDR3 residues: CASSRQALNTEAFF. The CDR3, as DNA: TGTGCCAGCAGCCGACAGGCGCTGAACACTGAAGCTTTCTTT.

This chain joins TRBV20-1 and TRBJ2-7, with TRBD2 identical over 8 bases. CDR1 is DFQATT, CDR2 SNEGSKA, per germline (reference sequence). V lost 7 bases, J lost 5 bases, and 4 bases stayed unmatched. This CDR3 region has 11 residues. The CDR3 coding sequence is TGCAGTGTAGCGGGATTGGACGAGCAGTACTTC. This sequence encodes CSVAGLDEQYF.

For the CDR3, the DNA is TGTGCCAGCAGCTTTGGTGGACTAGCGGACAATGAGCAGTTCTTC. Its protein is CASSFGGLADNEQFF. The chain combines TRBV13 with TRBJ2-1; 10 bases line up with TRBD2. This CDR3 spans 15 amino acids. V shed 3 bases, J shed 5 bases, and the junction held 4 bases outside the gene matches. Germline V CDR1 and CDR2: PRHDT, FYEKMQ (reference sequence).

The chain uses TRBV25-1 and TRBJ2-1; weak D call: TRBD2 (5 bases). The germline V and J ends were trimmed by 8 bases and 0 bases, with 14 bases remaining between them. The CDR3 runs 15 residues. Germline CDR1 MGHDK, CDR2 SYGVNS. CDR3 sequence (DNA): TGTGCCAGCGAAAAAACTAGTCTCTCCTACAATGAGCAGTTCTTC. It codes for CASEKTSLSYNEQFF.

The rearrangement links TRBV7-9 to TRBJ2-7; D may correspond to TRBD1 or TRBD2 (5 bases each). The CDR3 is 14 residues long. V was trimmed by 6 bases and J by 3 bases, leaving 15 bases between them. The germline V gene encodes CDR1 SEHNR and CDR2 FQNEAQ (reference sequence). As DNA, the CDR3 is TGTGCCAGCAGACCTCCGGGGCAGAGCTACGAGCAGTACTTC. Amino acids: CASRPPGQSYEQYF.